This is a list of T cell receptor beta chains from one sample in a study of blood T cell repertoires in COVID-19. Produced via immunoSEQ multiplex PCR; TCRdb's table is partial and in-frame only. The table has 270,000 or so clones, roughly 87% seen once. Input material: peripheral blood. These receptors came from a human donor in a cohort sampled during active COVID-19. CDR3s include the opening cysteine and the closing phenylalanine or tryptophan. Fields, in order: V gene, D gene, clone size, J gene, CDR3 protein, CDR3 DNA. A D gene is named only where the DNA matches it firmly. Expanded clones get a size class; other rows say once, few or many, or leave the size out.

v_gene: TRBV6-6; d_gene: -; abundance: -; j_gene: TRBJ2-3; CDR3aa: CASSYDLGTSFDTQYF; CDR3nt: TGTGCCAGCAGTTACGACCTCGGGACTTCGTTTGATACGCAGTATTTT
v_gene: TRBV5-1; d_gene: TRBD2; abundance: -; j_gene: TRBJ2-3; CDR3aa: CASSPLAASTDTQYF; CDR3nt: TGCGCCAGCAGCCCCCTAGCGGCTAGCACAGATACGCAGTATTTT
v_gene: TRBV25-1; d_gene: -; abundance: many; j_gene: TRBJ2-3; CDR3aa: CASSEFSTDTQYF; CDR3nt: TGTGCCAGCAGTGAATTCTCCACAGATACGCAGTATTTT
v_gene: TRBV27; d_gene: -; abundance: -; j_gene: TRBJ2-7; CDR3aa: CASSSPSRAGRLYEQYF; CDR3nt: TGTGCCAGCAGTTCCCCATCTAGAGCGGGCCGCCTCTACGAGCAGTACTTC
v_gene: TRBV2; d_gene: -; abundance: -; j_gene: TRBJ2-1; CDR3aa: CASSPGLLWAEQFF; CDR3nt: TGTGCCAGCAGTCCGGGACTCCTGTGGGCTGAGCAGTTCTTC
v_gene: TRBV19; d_gene: -; abundance: -; j_gene: TRBJ2-6; CDR3aa: CASSTVSSGANVLTF; CDR3nt: TGTGCCAGTAGTACCGTTTCCTCTGGGGCCAACGTCCTGACTTTC
v_gene: TRBV27; d_gene: -; abundance: -; j_gene: TRBJ2-3; CDR3aa: CASGSRSLVLTDTQYF; CDR3nt: TGTGCCAGCGGCAGCCGGTCGCTAGTTCTCACAGATACGCAGTATTTT
v_gene: TRBV18; d_gene: -; abundance: -; j_gene: TRBJ1-1; CDR3aa: CASSPPAVQTEAFF; CDR3nt: TGTGCCAGCTCACCACCCGCAGTTCAAACTGAAGCTTTCTTT
v_gene: TRBV5-1; d_gene: -; abundance: -; j_gene: TRBJ2-1; CDR3aa: CASSDIQGSWGNEQFF; CDR3nt: TGCGCCAGCAGTGATATTCAGGGGAGTTGGGGTAATGAGCAGTTCTTC
v_gene: TRBV28; d_gene: TRBD1; abundance: -; j_gene: TRBJ2-1; CDR3aa: CASSFFDRGRFYNEQFF; CDR3nt: TGTGCCAGCAGTTTTTTCGACAGGGGGCGATTCTACAATGAGCAGTTCTTC
v_gene: TRBV7-2; d_gene: TRBD2; abundance: few; j_gene: TRBJ2-1; CDR3aa: CASSRASGTYNEQFF; CDR3nt: TGTGCCAGCAGCAGGGCTAGCGGGACCTACAATGAGCAGTTCTTC
v_gene: TRBV6-5; d_gene: -; abundance: once; j_gene: TRBJ2-5; CDR3aa: CASGPGEETQYF; CDR3nt: TGTGCCAGCGGCCCAGGGGAAGAGACCCAGTACTTC
v_gene: TRBV7-9; d_gene: TRBD2; abundance: -; j_gene: TRBJ2-3; CDR3aa: CASSLAQTSGSIDTQYF; CDR3nt: TGTGCCAGCAGCTTAGCGCAGACTAGCGGGAGTATTGATACGCAGTATTTT
v_gene: TRBV30; d_gene: -; abundance: -; j_gene: TRBJ1-2; CDR3aa: CAWRPGAVYGYTF; CDR3nt: TGTGCCTGGAGACCAGGGGCCGTCTATGGCTACACCTTC
v_gene: TRBV24-1; d_gene: TRBD2; abundance: -; j_gene: TRBJ2-1; CDR3aa: CATSERTSGTTYNEQFF; CDR3nt: TGTGCCACCAGTGAGAGGACTAGCGGGACCACCTACAATGAGCAGTTCTTC
v_gene: TRBV7-9; d_gene: TRBD2; abundance: -; j_gene: TRBJ2-2; CDR3aa: CARTGRVTGELFF; CDR3nt: TGTGCCAGGACCGGGAGGGTCACCGGGGAGCTGTTTTTT
v_gene: TRBV4-2; d_gene: -; abundance: -; j_gene: TRBJ1-4; CDR3aa: CASSQDINEKLFF; CDR3nt: TGTGCCAGCAGCCAAGACATTAATGAAAAACTGTTTTTT
v_gene: TRBV2; d_gene: -; abundance: -; j_gene: TRBJ2-2; CDR3aa: CASKLLSRELFF; CDR3nt: TGTGCCAGCAAACTTTTGTCGAGGGAGCTGTTTTTT
v_gene: TRBV27; d_gene: TRBD1; abundance: -; j_gene: TRBJ2-7; CDR3aa: CASSLRTGGIEQYF; CDR3nt: TGTGCCAGCAGTCTAAGGACAGGGGGCATAGAGCAGTACTTC
v_gene: TRBV3-1/TRBV3-2; d_gene: -; abundance: -; j_gene: TRBJ1-6; CDR3aa: CASSLGQGRSPLHF; CDR3nt: TGTGCCAGCAGCCTTGGGCAGGGAAGGTCACCCCTCCACTTT
v_gene: TRBV3-1/TRBV3-2; d_gene: -; abundance: -; j_gene: TRBJ1-6; CDR3aa: CASSPLVRRGHSPLHF; CDR3nt: TGTGCCAGCAGCCCCCTGGTGCGCAGGGGACATTCACCCCTCCACTTT
v_gene: TRBV27; d_gene: -; abundance: once; j_gene: TRBJ2-1; CDR3aa: CASSFSTEQFF; CDR3nt: TGTGCCAGCAGTTTTTCGACAGAGCAGTTCTTC
v_gene: TRBV29-1; d_gene: TRBD2; abundance: -; j_gene: TRBJ2-7; CDR3aa: CSVGLAGGYEQYF; CDR3nt: TGCAGCGTCGGACTAGCGGGAGGATACGAGCAGTACTTC
v_gene: TRBV5-1; d_gene: TRBD2; abundance: -; j_gene: TRBJ2-7; CDR3aa: CASSSNSGSSYEQYF; CDR3nt: TGCGCCAGCAGCTCGAATAGCGGGAGCTCCTACGAGCAGTACTTC
v_gene: TRBV30; d_gene: TRBD2; abundance: -; j_gene: TRBJ2-3; CDR3aa: CAWGLAGDTQYF; CDR3nt: TGTGCCTGGGGACTAGCGGGAGATACGCAGTATTTT
v_gene: TRBV3-1/TRBV3-2; d_gene: TRBD1; abundance: -; j_gene: TRBJ1-2; CDR3aa: CASSQNTGGAHGYTF; CDR3nt: TGTGCCAGCAGCCAAAATACAGGGGGCGCCCATGGCTACACCTTC
v_gene: TRBV16; d_gene: -; abundance: -; j_gene: TRBJ1-5; CDR3aa: CASNYTGNSNQPQHF; CDR3nt: TGTGCCAGCAACTATACAGGGAATAGCAATCAGCCCCAGCATTTT
v_gene: TRBV18; d_gene: -; abundance: -; j_gene: TRBJ2-7; CDR3aa: CASSPQGGANEQYF; CDR3nt: TGTGCCAGCTCACCTCAAGGAGGGGCCAACGAGCAGTACTTC
v_gene: TRBV7-3; d_gene: -; abundance: -; j_gene: TRBJ2-1; CDR3aa: CASSSSQLFGSEQFF; CDR3nt: TGTGCCAGCAGCTCCTCCCAGCTCTTCGGGAGTGAGCAGTTCTTC
v_gene: TRBV7-9; d_gene: -; abundance: -; j_gene: TRBJ1-5; CDR3aa: CASSSDSSIQPQHF; CDR3nt: TGTGCCAGCAGCTCGGACAGCTCAATTCAGCCCCAGCATTTT
v_gene: TRBV7-3; d_gene: TRBD2; abundance: -; j_gene: TRBJ2-3; CDR3aa: CASSLMGLAADTQYF; CDR3nt: TGTGCCAGCAGCTTAATGGGCCTAGCGGCAGATACGCAGTATTTT
v_gene: TRBV20-1; d_gene: TRBD2; abundance: -; j_gene: TRBJ2-3; CDR3aa: CSASGAGDTDTQYF; CDR3nt: TGCAGTGCTAGTGGGGCGGGAGACACAGATACGCAGTATTTT
v_gene: TRBV11-2; d_gene: -; abundance: -; j_gene: TRBJ1-2; CDR3aa: CASSLSQNYGYTF; CDR3nt: TGTGCCAGCAGCTTATCACAGAACTATGGCTACACCTTC
v_gene: TRBV7-9; d_gene: -; abundance: many; j_gene: TRBJ2-2; CDR3aa: CASSIGGELFF; CDR3nt: TGTGCCAGCAGCATCGGCGGGGAGCTGTTTTTT
v_gene: TRBV5-1; d_gene: TRBD1; abundance: -; j_gene: TRBJ2-7; CDR3aa: CASSGSGTVVEQYF; CDR3nt: TGCGCCAGCAGCGGATCCGGGACAGTCGTCGAGCAGTACTTC
v_gene: TRBV6-1; d_gene: -; abundance: -; j_gene: TRBJ2-6; CDR3aa: CASSAWAFTSGANVLTF; CDR3nt: TGTGCCAGCAGTGCGTGGGCGTTTACCTCTGGGGCCAACGTCCTGACTTTC
v_gene: TRBV11-2; d_gene: TRBD2; abundance: -; j_gene: TRBJ2-1; CDR3aa: CASSLDSLAGAHNEQFF; CDR3nt: TGTGCCAGCAGCTTAGATTCCCTAGCGGGAGCCCACAATGAGCAGTTCTTC
v_gene: TRBV7-2; d_gene: -; abundance: -; j_gene: TRBJ2-1; CDR3aa: CASSLVGATNEQFF; CDR3nt: TGTGCCAGCAGCTTAGTGGGAGCGACCAATGAGCAGTTCTTC
v_gene: TRBV5-4; d_gene: TRBD2; abundance: -; j_gene: TRBJ2-4; CDR3aa: CASSSTSGQRDIQYF; CDR3nt: TGTGCCAGCAGCTCTACTAGCGGTCAAAGGGACATTCAGTACTTC
v_gene: TRBV11-2; d_gene: -; abundance: -; j_gene: TRBJ2-1; CDR3aa: CASSAAISTYYNEQFF; CDR3nt: TGTGCCAGCAGCGCGGCGATCAGTACCTACTACAATGAGCAGTTCTTC
v_gene: TRBV7-6; d_gene: -; abundance: once; j_gene: TRBJ2-2; CDR3aa: CASSSDTLAAGELFF; CDR3nt: TGTGCCAGCAGCTCCGACACATTAGCGGCCGGGGAGCTGTTTTTT
v_gene: TRBV5-4; d_gene: TRBD2; abundance: -; j_gene: TRBJ2-3; CDR3aa: CASRPGLEDTQYF; CDR3nt: TGTGCCAGCAGGCCCGGACTAGAGGATACGCAGTATTTT
v_gene: TRBV7-2; d_gene: TRBD2; abundance: few; j_gene: TRBJ2-3; CDR3aa: CASSSPPGAGEADTQYF; CDR3nt: TGTGCCAGCAGCTCCCCGCCTGGAGCGGGAGAGGCAGATACGCAGTATTTT
v_gene: TRBV7-2; d_gene: TRBD2; abundance: -; j_gene: TRBJ2-1; CDR3aa: CASSSAAGLAGVGEQFF; CDR3nt: TGTGCCAGCAGTTCAGCGGCAGGACTAGCGGGAGTGGGAGAGCAGTTCTTC
v_gene: TRBV20-1; d_gene: -; abundance: -; j_gene: TRBJ2-1; CDR3aa: CSASVGGSYNEQFF; CDR3nt: TGCAGTGCTAGTGTGGGGGGCTCCTACAATGAGCAGTTCTTC
v_gene: TRBV4-1; d_gene: TRBD2; abundance: -; j_gene: TRBJ2-3; CDR3aa: CASSLSPGTSGTDTQYF; CDR3nt: TGCGCCAGCAGCCTAAGCCCCGGGACTAGCGGCACAGATACGCAGTATTTT
v_gene: TRBV5-1; d_gene: -; abundance: once; j_gene: TRBJ2-3; CDR3aa: CASSLGPSPGTDTQYF; CDR3nt: TGCGCCAGCAGCTTGGGGCCATCCCCTGGCACAGATACGCAGTATTTT
v_gene: TRBV12-3/TRBV12-4; d_gene: -; abundance: -; j_gene: TRBJ1-2; CDR3aa: CASRRSDYGYTF; CDR3nt: TGTGCCAGCAGGAGGTCAGACTATGGCTACACCTTC
v_gene: TRBV27; d_gene: TRBD1; abundance: -; j_gene: TRBJ1-1; CDR3aa: CASGTRRQGTEAFF; CDR3nt: TGTGCCAGCGGGACGCGCAGACAGGGCACTGAAGCTTTCTTT
v_gene: TRBV28; d_gene: TRBD1; abundance: -; j_gene: TRBJ1-2; CDR3aa: CASRFRDRGNYGYTF; CDR3nt: TGTGCCAGCAGGTTTCGGGACAGGGGAAACTATGGCTACACCTTC
v_gene: TRBV5-4; d_gene: TRBD2; abundance: -; j_gene: TRBJ2-3; CDR3aa: CASSFAAGLKTDTQYF; CDR3nt: TGTGCCAGCAGCTTCGCAGCGGGATTAAAGACAGATACGCAGTATTTT
v_gene: TRBV5-1; d_gene: TRBD1; abundance: -; j_gene: TRBJ2-1; CDR3aa: CASNSGTGAYEQFF; CDR3nt: TGCGCTAGCAACTCTGGGACAGGTGCTTATGAGCAGTTCTTC
v_gene: TRBV4-1; d_gene: -; abundance: once; j_gene: TRBJ2-5; CDR3aa: CASSQDRWTQYF; CDR3nt: TGCGCCAGCAGCCAAGATCGGTGGACCCAGTACTTC
v_gene: TRBV27; d_gene: -; abundance: many; j_gene: TRBJ2-7; CDR3aa: CASSLYTGYEQYF; CDR3nt: TGTGCCAGCAGTTTATATACAGGCTACGAGCAGTACTTC
v_gene: TRBV19; d_gene: -; abundance: few; j_gene: TRBJ2-6; CDR3aa: CATHEGTPNSGANVLTF; CDR3nt: TGTGCCACCCACGAGGGGACTCCCAACTCTGGGGCCAACGTCCTGACTTTC
v_gene: TRBV3-1/TRBV3-2; d_gene: TRBD1; abundance: -; j_gene: TRBJ1-5; CDR3aa: CASSQGTGVNQPQHF; CDR3nt: TGTGCCAGCAGCCAAGGCACAGGGGTGAATCAGCCCCAGCATTTT
v_gene: TRBV29-1; d_gene: TRBD1; abundance: -; j_gene: TRBJ1-2; CDR3aa: CSVELDRGDGYTF; CDR3nt: TGCAGCGTTGAACTAGACAGGGGAGATGGCTACACCTTC
v_gene: TRBV3-1/TRBV3-2; d_gene: -; abundance: -; j_gene: TRBJ2-1; CDR3aa: CASSHQYNEQFF; CDR3nt: TGTGCCAGCAGCCACCAATACAATGAGCAGTTCTTC
v_gene: TRBV5-4; d_gene: TRBD1; abundance: -; j_gene: TRBJ2-7; CDR3aa: CASSLLKQGVPYEQYF; CDR3nt: TGTGCCAGCAGCTTGCTCAAGCAGGGGGTTCCCTACGAGCAGTACTTC
v_gene: TRBV21-1; d_gene: -; abundance: -; j_gene: TRBJ2-1; CDR3aa: CASSKVAGNPEGGEQFF; CDR3nt: TGTGCCAGCAGCAAAGTCGCGGGGAACCCAGAGGGCGGTGAGCAGTTCTTC